Each of the 14 T cell receptor beta chains below was sequenced from the same sample in a study of T cell clusters in autoimmune cytopenias. Some 34,000 genome equivalents of blood DNA were amplified for TRB. TRB rearrangements were amplified by touch-down multiplex PCR with mixed TRB-A/B primers. Using the multiplex PCR reads, TCRdb records one entry per CDR3 protein without DNA. Its listing shows about 4,900 distinct CDR3 sequences. Sequenced material: peripheral blood. Receptors were obtained from a human donor with an autoimmune cytopenia or autoimmune hepatitis (not recorded which).

This clonotype ranks as medium-sized in terms of frequency. The V and J genes are TRBV7-6 and TRBJ2-1; TCRdb selects TRBD1, and the lack of DNA leaves this call unchecked. CDR3 length: 14 amino acids. CDR1 is SGHVS, CDR2 FNYEAQ, per germline. The chain's CDR3 is CASSQWAVYNEQFF.

This clonotype shows up as large (0.1 to 1%) by frequency. This sequence joins TRBV29-1 and TRBJ1-2; TCRdb's assignment of TRBD1 cannot be checked, as there is no DNA. CDR1 and CDR2 from the germline V gene are SQVTM and ANQGSEA. CDR3 length: 12 amino acids. CDR3 protein: CSVPRRQGGYTF.

The chain is built from TRBV6-6 and TRBJ1-4; TCRdb's D gene call, TRBD1, goes unchecked for lack of DNA. The CDR3 has 15 residues. CDR1 MNHNY and CDR2 SVGAGI come from the germline V gene (reference sequence). The CDR3 spells CASSYSGQSYEKLFF.

The genes are TRBV7-2 and TRBJ1-1; TCRdb names TRBD1, which stays unverified in the absence of DNA. This CDR3 contains 15 residues. The V gene's germline CDR1 is SGHTA and CDR2 FQGNSA. This CDR3 is CASSLVGGLNTEAFF.

This clonotype is medium-sized by frequency. The chain has TRBV27 and TRBJ1-1; TCRdb gives TRBD1 as the D gene, but with no DNA this cannot be confirmed. The germline gives CDR1 MNHEY, CDR2 SMNVEV (reference sequence). This CDR3 comprises 13 residues. CDR3 sequence reads: CASRTGTGTEAFF.

V is TRBV6-6 and J is TRBJ2-7. Per the germline V gene, CDR1 is MNHNY and CDR2 is SVGAGI (reference sequence). The CDR3 extends over 12 amino acids. CDR3 sequence: CASTLSTGVQYF.

This clonotype is labeled medium-sized based on frequency. The V gene is TRBV20-1, the J gene TRBJ2-1. Germline assignment: CDR1 DFQATT and CDR2 SNEGSKA (reference sequence). The CDR3 sequence is 15 residues long. The CDR3 here is CSASGMSSGNNEQFF.

This clonotype is medium-sized by frequency. The chain carries TRBV18 and TRBJ2-7; TCRdb calls TRBD1, which cannot be checked without DNA. The CDR3 has 15 amino acids. Germline loops: CDR1 KGHSH, CDR2 LQKENI. The CDR3 region is CASSKGTGGSYEQYF.

Its frequency marks this clonotype as medium-sized. V usage is TRBV19 and J usage is TRBJ1-2; TCRdb returns TRBD1, unconfirmable since there is no DNA. Germline values: CDR1 LNHDA, CDR2 SQIVND (reference sequence). The CDR3 extends over 16 amino acids. The CDR3 sequence is CASSIGYRGNHYGYTF.

The chain joins TRBV18 to TRBJ1-2. The CDR3 is 15 amino acids. The V gene's germline CDR1 is KGHSH and CDR2 LQKENI. The CDR3 reads CASSPAAISNYGYTF.

This clonotype registers medium-sized by frequency. The rearrangement uses TRBV30 and TRBJ2-7; TCRdb picks TRBD1, but there is no DNA to check that call. From germline, CDR1 is GTSNPN and CDR2 SVGIG (reference sequence). This CDR3 contains 13 residues. CDR3 region: CAWGTGLRNEQYF.

This clonotype is labeled medium-sized based on frequency. This rearrangement joins TRBV10-1 to TRBJ2-2. The CDR3 is 14 residues long. Germline CDR1 reads WNHNN; CDR2 reads SYGVQD (reference sequence). The CDR3 loop reads CASREGLGTGELFF.

The gene calls are TRBV19 and TRBJ1-5; TCRdb designates TRBD1, a call that cannot be tested without DNA. Germline V CDR1 and CDR2: LNHDA, SQIVND (reference sequence). This CDR3 has 16 amino acids. CDR3 sequence reads: CASSAPGTGGYQPQHF.

The J gene is TRBJ1-5, the V gene TRBV30; with no DNA, the TCRdb D assignment of TRBD1 cannot be verified. The germline CDR1 and CDR2 sequences are GTSNPN and SVGIG (reference sequence). The CDR3 contains 14 residues. The CDR3 loop is CAWSLGQGAAPQHF. Full variable domain (remainder filled in from reference TRBV30 and TRBJ1-5): SQTIHQWPATLVQPVGSPLSLECTVEGTSNPNLYWYRQAAGRGLQLLFYSVGIGQISSEVPQNLSASRPQDRQFILSSKKLLLSDSGFYLCAWSLGQGAAPQHFGDGTRLSIL.